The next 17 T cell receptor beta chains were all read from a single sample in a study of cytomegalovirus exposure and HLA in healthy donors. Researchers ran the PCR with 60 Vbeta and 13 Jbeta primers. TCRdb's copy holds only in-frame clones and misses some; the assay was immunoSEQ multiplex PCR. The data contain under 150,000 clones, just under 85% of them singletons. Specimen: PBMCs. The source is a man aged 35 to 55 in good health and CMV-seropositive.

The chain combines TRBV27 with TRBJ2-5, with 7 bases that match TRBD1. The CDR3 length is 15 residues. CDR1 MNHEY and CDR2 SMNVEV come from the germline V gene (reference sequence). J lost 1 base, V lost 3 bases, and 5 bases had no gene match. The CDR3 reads CASSFRTGTQETQYF. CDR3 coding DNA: TGTGCCAGCAGTTTCCGGACAGGTACCCAAGAGACCCAGTACTTC.

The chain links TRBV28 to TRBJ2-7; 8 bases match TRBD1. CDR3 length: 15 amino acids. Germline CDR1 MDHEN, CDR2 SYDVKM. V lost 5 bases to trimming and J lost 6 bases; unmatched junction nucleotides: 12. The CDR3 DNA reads TGTGCCAGCAGTCCGCCGGGACAGGATGCCTCCGAGCAGTACTTC. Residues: CASSPPGQDASEQYF.

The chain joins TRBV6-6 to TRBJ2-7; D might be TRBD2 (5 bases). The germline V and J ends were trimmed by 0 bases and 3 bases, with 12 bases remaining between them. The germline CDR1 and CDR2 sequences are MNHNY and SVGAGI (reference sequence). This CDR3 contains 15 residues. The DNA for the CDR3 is TGTGCCAGCAGTTACTCGTGGGAGTACGTCTACGAGCAGTACTTC. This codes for CASSYSWEYVYEQYF.

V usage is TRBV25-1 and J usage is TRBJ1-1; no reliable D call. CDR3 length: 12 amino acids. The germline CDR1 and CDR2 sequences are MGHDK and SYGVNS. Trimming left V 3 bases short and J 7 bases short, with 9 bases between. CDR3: CASSDYGVEAFF. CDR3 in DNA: TGTGCCAGCAGTGACTACGGGGTTGAAGCTTTCTTT.

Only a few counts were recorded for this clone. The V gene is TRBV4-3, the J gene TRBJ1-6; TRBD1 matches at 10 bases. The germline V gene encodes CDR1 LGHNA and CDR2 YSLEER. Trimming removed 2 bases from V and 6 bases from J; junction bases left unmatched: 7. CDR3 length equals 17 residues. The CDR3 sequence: CASSQSLTGGFNSPLHF. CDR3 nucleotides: TGCGCCAGCAGCCAATCTTTGACAGGGGGCTTTAATTCACCCCTCCACTTT.

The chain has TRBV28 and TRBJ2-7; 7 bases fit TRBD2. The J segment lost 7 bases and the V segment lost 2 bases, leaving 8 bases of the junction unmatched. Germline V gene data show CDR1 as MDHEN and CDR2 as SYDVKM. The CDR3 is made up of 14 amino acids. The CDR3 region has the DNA TGTGCCAGCAGTTTACCGTCGGGAGGAAGGGAGCAGTACTTC. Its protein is CASSLPSGGREQYF.

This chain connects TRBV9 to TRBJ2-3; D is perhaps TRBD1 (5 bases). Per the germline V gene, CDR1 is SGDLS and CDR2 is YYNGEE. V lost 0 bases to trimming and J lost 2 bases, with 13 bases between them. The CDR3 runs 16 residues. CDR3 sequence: CASSVGGGLPTDTQYF. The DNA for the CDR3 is TGTGCCAGCAGCGTAGGGGGCGGTCTCCCCACAGATACGCAGTATTTT.

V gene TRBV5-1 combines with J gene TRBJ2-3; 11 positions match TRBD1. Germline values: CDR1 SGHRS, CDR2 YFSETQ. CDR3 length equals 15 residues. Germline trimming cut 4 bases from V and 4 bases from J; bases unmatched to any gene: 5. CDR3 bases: TGCGCCAGCAGCACGGACAGGGGGCTGGCAGATACGCAGTATTTT. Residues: CASSTDRGLADTQYF. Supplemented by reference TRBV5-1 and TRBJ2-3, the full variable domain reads KAGVTQTPRYLIKTRGQQVTLSCSPISGHRSVSWYQQTPGQGLQFLFEYFSETQRNKGNFPGRFSGRQFSNSRSEMNVSTLELGDSALYLCASSTDRGLADTQYFGPGTRLTVL.

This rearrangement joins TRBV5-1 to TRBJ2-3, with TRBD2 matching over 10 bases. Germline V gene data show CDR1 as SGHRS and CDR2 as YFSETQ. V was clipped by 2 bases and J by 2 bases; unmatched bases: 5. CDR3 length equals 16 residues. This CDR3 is CASSLLTSGNTDTQYF. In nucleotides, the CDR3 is TGCGCCAGCAGCTTACTTACTAGCGGGAACACAGATACGCAGTATTTT.

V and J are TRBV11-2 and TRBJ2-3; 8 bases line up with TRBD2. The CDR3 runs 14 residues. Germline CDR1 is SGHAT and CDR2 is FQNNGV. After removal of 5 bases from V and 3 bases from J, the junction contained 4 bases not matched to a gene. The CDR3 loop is CASSLGLATDTQYF. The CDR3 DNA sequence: TGTGCCAGCAGCCTAGGACTAGCAACAGATACGCAGTATTTT.

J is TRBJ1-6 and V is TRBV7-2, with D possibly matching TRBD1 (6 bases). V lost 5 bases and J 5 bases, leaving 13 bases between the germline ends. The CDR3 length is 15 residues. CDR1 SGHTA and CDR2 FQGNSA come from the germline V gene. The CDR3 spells CASSTRGDNNSPLHF. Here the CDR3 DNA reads TGTGCCAGCAGCACCAGAGGGGACAATAATTCACCCCTCCACTTT.

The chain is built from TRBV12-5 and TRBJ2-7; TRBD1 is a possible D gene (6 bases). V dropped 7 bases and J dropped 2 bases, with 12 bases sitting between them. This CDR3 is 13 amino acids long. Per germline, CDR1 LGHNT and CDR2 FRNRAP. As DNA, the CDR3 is TGTGCTAGTGCCCGAGGGGGTGCCTACGAGCAGTACTTC. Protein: CASARGGAYEQYF.

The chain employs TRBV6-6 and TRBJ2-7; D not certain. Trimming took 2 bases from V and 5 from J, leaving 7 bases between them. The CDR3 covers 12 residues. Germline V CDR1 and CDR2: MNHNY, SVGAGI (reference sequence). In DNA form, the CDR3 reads TGTGCCAGCAGTTACCGTCGGGACGAGCAGTACTTC. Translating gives CASSYRRDEQYF.

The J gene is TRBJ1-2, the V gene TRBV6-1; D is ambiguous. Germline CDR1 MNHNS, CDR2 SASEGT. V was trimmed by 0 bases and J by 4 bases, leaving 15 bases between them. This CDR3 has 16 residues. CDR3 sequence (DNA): TGTGCCAGCAGTGAAGCATCGGGGAGTCGGGCCTATGGCTACACCTTC. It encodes CASSEASGSRAYGYTF.

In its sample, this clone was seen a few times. Here the CDR3 DNA reads TGTGCCAGCAGTTTTGGGATGTCAGGGGCCAATCAGCCCCAGCATTTT. This encodes CASSFGMSGANQPQHF. The chain carries TRBV6-5 and TRBJ1-5; D is perhaps TRBD1 (6 bases). This CDR3 region has 16 residues. Trimming left V 4 bases short and J 3 bases short, with 16 bases between. Per germline, CDR1 MNHEY and CDR2 SVGAGI.

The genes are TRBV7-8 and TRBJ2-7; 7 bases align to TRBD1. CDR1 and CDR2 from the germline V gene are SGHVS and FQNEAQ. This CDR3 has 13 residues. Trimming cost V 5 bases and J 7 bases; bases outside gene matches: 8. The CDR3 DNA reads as TGTGCCAGCAGCAGTATAGGGGGCTGGGAGCAGTACTTC. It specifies CASSSIGGWEQYF.

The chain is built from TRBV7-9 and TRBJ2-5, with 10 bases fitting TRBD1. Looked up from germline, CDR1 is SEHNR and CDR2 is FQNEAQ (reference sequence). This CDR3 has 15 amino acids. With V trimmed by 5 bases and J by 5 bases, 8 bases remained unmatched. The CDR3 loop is CASSERQGARETQYF. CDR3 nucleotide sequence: TGTGCCAGCAGCGAACGACAGGGGGCTCGGGAGACCCAGTACTTC.